This record covers a single TCR beta chain. Its cognate antigen has yet to be identified. The record has no base qualities; no much larger clone is one base away. The sample is drawn from a study of PD-1 blockade in classical Hodgkin lymphoma (dated by TCRdb to between 2020 and 2021). As for the study more broadly: Nivolumab dosing was 3 mg/kg intravenously every 2 weeks, continuing until either disease progression or unacceptable toxicity. The study used TCR beta sequencing and CyTOF to define a peripheral blood immune signature of response to PD-1 blockade in classical Hodgkin lymphoma.

Genomic DNA was isolated using the Qiagen DNeasy kit from unsorted PBMCs as well as from negatively selected CD4+ and CD8+ fractions. Using primers that anneal to V and J segments, immunoSEQ multiplex PCR amplified the TCR beta CDR3 regions. Amplification bias was minimized using a synthetic immune receptor repertoire, and residual bias was removed computationally after sequencing. Per the source publication's procedure: Custom Python scripts were used to quantify repertoire diversity as the Shannon entropy index. Unsorted, CD4+ and CD8+ repertoires were analyzed separately, except for combined analyses in which CD4+ and CD8+ sequences were merged in silico. A clone counted as expanded when the clone's frequency after treatment rose at least 2-fold relative to C1D1, and clones undetected at baseline were given a pseudocount of 0.5. Singleton clones were defined as clones with 0 or 1 copy at C1D1, and non-singleton clones were defined as clones with 2 or more copies. Clones expanded in unsorted samples were assigned a CD4+, CD8+ or unknown annotation through matching of protein sequences in sorted samples from the same patient. Wilcoxon tests on paired samples were used to test changes in diversity from C1D1 to C4D1. Drawn from immuneACCESS, this table holds only the in-frame rearrangements with V and J called that TCRdb kept. Clones are partly lost; checked studies trace under half to an unresolved V gene and leave the rest unexplained. V and J calls and clone size are as listed in that table; D and trimming were resolved from the DNA. For this sample the table gives some 90,000 clones, of which around 80% were detected only once. Around 15% of the sample comes from the top ten.

The time point label on this specimen signifies: cycle 4 day 1 (C4D1), after five to seven weeks of nivolumab. Relapse after autologous stem cell transplantation had occurred in all trial patients, and cohorts A, B and C were distinguished by prior brentuximab vedotin exposure. A total of around 59 patients with relapsed/refractory classical Hodgkin lymphoma made up the trial cohort, and each patient's best overall response was complete response, partial response or progressive disease. Trial patients were treated with single-agent nivolumab in the multi-cohort phase II CheckMate 205 trial. An independent review committee assessed best overall response by applying the 2007 International Working Group response criteria. PBMCs from the trial were collected at three points: immediately before nivolumab initiation (C1D1), and during therapy at cycle 2 day 1 and cycle 4 day 1. Peripheral blood was collected in 8 mL Vacutainer Cell Preparation Tubes, from which PBMCs were isolated by centrifugation and then cryopreserved.

General conclusions and limits of the study: Baseline TCR diversity was reported to be lower in newly diagnosed patients than in healthy donors, and even lower in relapsed/refractory patients. The study was restricted to a single clinical trial cohort, and the causes of repertoire differences, possibly disease activity or prior therapy, were left undefined. Patients starting nivolumab less than 1 year after ASCT had lower diversity and were excluded from later analyses to avoid confounding by immune reconstitution. Trial patients achieving complete response had baseline diversity similar to newly diagnosed patients, whereas partial responders and progressors had significantly lower diversity. A significant rise by C4D1 was seen in CD4+ but not CD8+ TCR diversity (p=0.0027 vs p=0.16), with the rise being most apparent in complete responders (p=0.02).

V gives up 0 bases and J gives up 7 bases, and the segment between their germline ends measures 7 bases. The CDR3 contains 13 residues, cysteine and phenylalanine counted. Kept here is only the CDR3 DNA, which spans 39 bases and is read in frame from base 1. Per the germline V gene, ENHRY is the CDR1 and SYGVKD is the CDR2. The sequencing here drew on peripheral blood mononuclear cells (PBMCs), taken before the fourth cycle of nivolumab. The V gene is TRBV10-3 and the J gene is TRBJ2-1, with the D gene not confidently named. This TCR was sampled from a human donor with classical Hodgkin lymphoma. Read as DNA, the sequence is TGTGCCATCAGTGAGTCGCAGGCTAATGAGCAGTTCTTC. Its product reads: CAISESQANEQFF.